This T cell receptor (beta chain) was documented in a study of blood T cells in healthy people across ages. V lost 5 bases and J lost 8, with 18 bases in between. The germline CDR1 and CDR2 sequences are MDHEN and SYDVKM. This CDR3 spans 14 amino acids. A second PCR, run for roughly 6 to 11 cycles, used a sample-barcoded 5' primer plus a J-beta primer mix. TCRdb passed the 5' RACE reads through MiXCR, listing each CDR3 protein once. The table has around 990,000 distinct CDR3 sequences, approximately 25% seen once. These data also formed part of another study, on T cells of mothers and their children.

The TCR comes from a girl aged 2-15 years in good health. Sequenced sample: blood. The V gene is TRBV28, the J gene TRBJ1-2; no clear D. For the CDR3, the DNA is TGTGCCAGCAGTCTTACGCCCTCGGGAGACGGCTACACCTTC. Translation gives CASSLTPSGDGYTF.